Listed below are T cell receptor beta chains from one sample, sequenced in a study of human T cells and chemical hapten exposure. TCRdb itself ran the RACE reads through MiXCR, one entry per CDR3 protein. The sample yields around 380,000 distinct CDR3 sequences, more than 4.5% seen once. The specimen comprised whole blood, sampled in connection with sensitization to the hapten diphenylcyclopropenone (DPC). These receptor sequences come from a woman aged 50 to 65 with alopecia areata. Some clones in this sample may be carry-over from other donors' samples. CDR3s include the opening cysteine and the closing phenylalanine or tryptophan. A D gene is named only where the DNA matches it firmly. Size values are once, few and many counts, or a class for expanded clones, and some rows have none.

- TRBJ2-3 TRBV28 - TGTGCCAGCAGTTTAAAGGAGCTGAAAGATACGCAGTATTTT CASSLKELKDTQYF
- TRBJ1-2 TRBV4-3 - TGCGCCAGCAGCCACTCAACTCAGGGGCGGAACTATGGCTACACCTTC CASSHSTQGRNYGYTF
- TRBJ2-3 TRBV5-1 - TGCGCCAGCAGCTTTCGTAGGGCAGATACGCAGTATTTT CASSFRRADTQYF
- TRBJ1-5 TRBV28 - TGTGCCAGCAGTTTAACCACTGATCAGCCCCAGCATTTT CASSLTTDQPQHF
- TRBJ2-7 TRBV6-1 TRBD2 TGTGCCAGCATTCTGACTAGCCGGGGGGGGTACGAGCAGTACTTC CASILTSRGGYEQYF
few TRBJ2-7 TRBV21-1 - TGTGCCAGCACCCCAGGGGAGGGGACAGGGGAATTGCGGAGGCCCTACGAGCAGTACTTC CASTPGEGTGELRRPYEQYF
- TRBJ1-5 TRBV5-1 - TGCGCCAGCAGCGCGGACCCCGGGCCTCCTCAGCCCCAGCATTTT CASSADPGPPQPQHF
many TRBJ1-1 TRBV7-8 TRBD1 TGTGCCAGCAGCTTACAGGGGGTAACGACTGAAGCTTTCTTT CASSLQGVTTEAFF
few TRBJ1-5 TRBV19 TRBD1 TGTGCCAGTAGTACTACAGGGGTGACAAGCAATCAGCCCCAGCATTTT CASSTTGVTSNQPQHF
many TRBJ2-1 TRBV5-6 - TGTGCCAGCAGCTTGGGTAACACGTCGGATGAGCAGTTCTTC CASSLGNTSDEQFF
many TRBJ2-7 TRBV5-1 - TGCGCCAGCAGCTTGGACGGAACCTACGAGCAGTACTTC CASSLDGTYEQYF
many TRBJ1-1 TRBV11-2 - TGTGCCAGCAGCCCCTGGGACGGTGATACTGAAGCTTTCTTT CASSPWDGDTEAFF
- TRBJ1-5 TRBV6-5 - TGTGCCAGCAGCATCAGGGGCGGCGGCAATCAGCCCCAGCATTTT CASSIRGGGNQPQHF
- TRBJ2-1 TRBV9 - TGTGCCAGCAGCGTATGGCCAGGAGACAATGAGCAGTTCTTC CASSVWPGDNEQFF
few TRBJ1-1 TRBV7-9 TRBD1 TGTGCCAGCAGCACCCTCCCCGACAGGGGCCCCGAAGCTTTCTTT CASSTLPDRGPEAFF
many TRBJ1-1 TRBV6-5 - TGTGCCAGCACCGGACCGATGAACACTGAAGCTTTCTTT CASTGPMNTEAFF
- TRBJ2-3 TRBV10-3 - TGTGCCATCAGTGAGTGGCGGTTGACAGATACGCAGTATTTT CAISEWRLTDTQYF
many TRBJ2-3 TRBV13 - TGTGCCAGCAGCTTAGGGGACTACGAAGCCCCAGATACGCAGTATTTT CASSLGDYEAPDTQYF
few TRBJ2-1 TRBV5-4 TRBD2 TGTGCCAGCAGCTTTGGCGGGAGTCTTAACAATGAGCAGTTCTTC CASSFGGSLNNEQFF
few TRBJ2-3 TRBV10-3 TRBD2 TGTGCCACCACTAGCGATAGCACAGATACGCAGTATTTT CATTSDSTDTQYF
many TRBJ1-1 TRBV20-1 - TGCAGTGCTAGAACCGGAGGGAGGACTGAAGCTTTCTTT CSARTGGRTEAFF
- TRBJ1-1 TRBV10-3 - TGTGCCATCAGCACAGGGCCCGGTGAAGCTTTCTTT CAISTGPGEAFF
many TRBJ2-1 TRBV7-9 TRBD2 TGTGCCAGCAGCGGAGCGGGAGGGTCCCGGCAGGAGCAGTTCTTC CASSGAGGSRQEQFF
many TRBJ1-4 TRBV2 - TGTGCCAGCAGCATTAACGGGGGAGGTGGCGAAAAACTGTTTTTT CASSINGGGGEKLFF
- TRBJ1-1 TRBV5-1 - TGCGCCAGCTTCGGAGGAGGCAGCGTCACTGAAGCTTTCTTT CASFGGGSVTEAFF
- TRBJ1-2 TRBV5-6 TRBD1 TGTGCCAGCGGCTCGACAGGGGACTATGGCTACACCTTC CASGSTGDYGYTF
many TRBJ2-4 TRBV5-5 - TGTGCCAGCAGCTTGGCGGCAGGGCAGGCCAAAAACATTCAGTACTTC CASSLAAGQAKNIQYF
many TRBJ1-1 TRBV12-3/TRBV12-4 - TGTGCCAGCAGTTTTGGGCAGAACACTGAAGCTTTCTTT CASSFGQNTEAFF
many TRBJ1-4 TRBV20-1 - TGCAGTGCGAACAGGGATGCCACTAATGAAAAACTGTTTTTT CSANRDATNEKLFF
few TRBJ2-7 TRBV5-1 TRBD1 TGCGCCAGCAGCCCGGCGACAGGGGTTGCCTACGAGCAGTACTTC CASSPATGVAYEQYF
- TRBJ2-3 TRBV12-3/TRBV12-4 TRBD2 TGTGCCAGCAGTTTAAGGGCGTCGAGCGGGGGACGCACAGATACGCAGTATTTT CASSLRASSGGRTDTQYF
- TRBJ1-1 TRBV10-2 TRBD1 TGCGCCAGCAGGGGACAGGGGGCGTCAGAAGCTTTCTTT CASRGQGASEAFF
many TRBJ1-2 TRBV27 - TGTGCCAGCAAGGGTGACTATGGCTACACCTTC CASKGDYGYTF
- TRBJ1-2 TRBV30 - TGTGCCTGGAAACCAGGGGAGTATGGCTACACCTTC CAWKPGEYGYTF
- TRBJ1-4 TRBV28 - TGTGCCAGCAGTTTATCAACAGGGTTAGAAAAACTGTTTTTT CASSLSTGLEKLFF
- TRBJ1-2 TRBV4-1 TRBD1 TGCGCCAGCAGCCAAGCCAGGGGGCGAGGAAACTATGGCTACACCTTC CASSQARGRGNYGYTF
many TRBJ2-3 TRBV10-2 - TGCGCCAGCAGTGAAGAGCTGGGAACGCAGTATTTT CASSEELGTQYF
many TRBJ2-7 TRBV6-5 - TGTGCCAGCAGTTTAGGGGGAGCCTCCGAGCAGTACTTC CASSLGGASEQYF
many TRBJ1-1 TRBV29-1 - TGCAGCGTTGAGAAGGGGACAATTTTTTCCGACACTGAAGCTTTCTTT CSVEKGTIFSDTEAFF
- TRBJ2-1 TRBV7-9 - TGTGCCAGCAGCTTAGTTCAGGGAACCAATGAGCAGTTCTTC CASSLVQGTNEQFF
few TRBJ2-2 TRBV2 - TGTGCCAGCAAGACCCAGGGAATCTCCACCGGGGAGCTGTTTTTT CASKTQGISTGELFF
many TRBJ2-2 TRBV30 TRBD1 TGTGCCTGGAGTGTACAAGTCGGACAGGGGAGGACCGGGGAGCTGTTTTTT CAWSVQVGQGRTGELFF
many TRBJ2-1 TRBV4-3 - TGCGCCAGCAGCCAAGATCCGACCCAAAGGCCGGACTACAATGAGCAGTTCTTC CASSQDPTQRPDYNEQFF
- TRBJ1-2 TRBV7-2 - TGTGCCAGCAGCTTAGACTGGAGGAGAGGCTACACCTTC CASSLDWRRGYTF
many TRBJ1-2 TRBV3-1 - TGTGCCAGCAGCCAAGATGCCCGAAGGATCTATGGCTACACCTTC CASSQDARRIYGYTF
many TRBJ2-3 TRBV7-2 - TGTGCCAGCAGCTTAGCGTACACAGATACGCAGTATTTT CASSLAYTDTQYF
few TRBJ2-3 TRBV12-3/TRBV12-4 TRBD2 TGTGCCATCTCGGGGGGGCTGGCAGATACGCAGTATTTT CAISGGLADTQYF
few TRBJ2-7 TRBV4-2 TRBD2 TGTGCCAGCAGCGGTAGCGGGAGGGGCTACGAGCAGTACTTC CASSGSGRGYEQYF
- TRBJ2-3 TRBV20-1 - TGCAGTGCTGATCAGACAGATACGCAGTATTTT CSADQTDTQYF
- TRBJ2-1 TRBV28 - TGTGCCAGCAGCCGGATGGGGAGCTCCTACAATGAGCAGTTCTTC CASSRMGSSYNEQFF
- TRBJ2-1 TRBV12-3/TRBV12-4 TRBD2 TGTGCCAGCAGTTTACGGGGGGGCCTTGAGCAGTTCTTC CASSLRGGLEQFF
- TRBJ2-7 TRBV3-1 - TGTGCCAGCAGCCAAGAAAGAGGGGGGTTGGACGAGCAGTACTTC CASSQERGGLDEQYF
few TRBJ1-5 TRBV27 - TGTGCCAGCAGTAGGGTCAATCAGCCCCAGCATTTT CASSRVNQPQHF
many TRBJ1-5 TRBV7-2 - TGTGCCAGCAGCCCCCAATGGGGGAATAGCAATCAGCCCCAGCATTTT CASSPQWGNSNQPQHF
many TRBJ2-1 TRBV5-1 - TGCGCCAGCAGCCCCGGTTGGGGGTTATACAATGAGCAGTTCTTC CASSPGWGLYNEQFF
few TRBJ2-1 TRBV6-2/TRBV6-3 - TGTGCCAGCAGCCAAGGATCTACCTTGGGAAATGAGCAGTTCTTC CASSQGSTLGNEQFF
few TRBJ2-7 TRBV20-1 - TGCAGTGCTACCTCCCCTTACGAGCAGTACTTC CSATSPYEQYF
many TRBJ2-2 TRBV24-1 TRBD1 TGTGCCACCAGTGAGGGTCCTGGGCAGGGGGCGTTCACCGGGGAGCTGTTTTTT CATSEGPGQGAFTGELFF
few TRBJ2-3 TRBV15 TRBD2 TGTGCCACCAGCACCAGGACTAGCGGGGGGACAGATACGCAGTATTTT CATSTRTSGGTDTQYF
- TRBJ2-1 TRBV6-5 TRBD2 TGTGCCAGCAGTTACAATCACCGGGGGGGTTACAATGAGCAGTTCTTC CASSYNHRGGYNEQFF